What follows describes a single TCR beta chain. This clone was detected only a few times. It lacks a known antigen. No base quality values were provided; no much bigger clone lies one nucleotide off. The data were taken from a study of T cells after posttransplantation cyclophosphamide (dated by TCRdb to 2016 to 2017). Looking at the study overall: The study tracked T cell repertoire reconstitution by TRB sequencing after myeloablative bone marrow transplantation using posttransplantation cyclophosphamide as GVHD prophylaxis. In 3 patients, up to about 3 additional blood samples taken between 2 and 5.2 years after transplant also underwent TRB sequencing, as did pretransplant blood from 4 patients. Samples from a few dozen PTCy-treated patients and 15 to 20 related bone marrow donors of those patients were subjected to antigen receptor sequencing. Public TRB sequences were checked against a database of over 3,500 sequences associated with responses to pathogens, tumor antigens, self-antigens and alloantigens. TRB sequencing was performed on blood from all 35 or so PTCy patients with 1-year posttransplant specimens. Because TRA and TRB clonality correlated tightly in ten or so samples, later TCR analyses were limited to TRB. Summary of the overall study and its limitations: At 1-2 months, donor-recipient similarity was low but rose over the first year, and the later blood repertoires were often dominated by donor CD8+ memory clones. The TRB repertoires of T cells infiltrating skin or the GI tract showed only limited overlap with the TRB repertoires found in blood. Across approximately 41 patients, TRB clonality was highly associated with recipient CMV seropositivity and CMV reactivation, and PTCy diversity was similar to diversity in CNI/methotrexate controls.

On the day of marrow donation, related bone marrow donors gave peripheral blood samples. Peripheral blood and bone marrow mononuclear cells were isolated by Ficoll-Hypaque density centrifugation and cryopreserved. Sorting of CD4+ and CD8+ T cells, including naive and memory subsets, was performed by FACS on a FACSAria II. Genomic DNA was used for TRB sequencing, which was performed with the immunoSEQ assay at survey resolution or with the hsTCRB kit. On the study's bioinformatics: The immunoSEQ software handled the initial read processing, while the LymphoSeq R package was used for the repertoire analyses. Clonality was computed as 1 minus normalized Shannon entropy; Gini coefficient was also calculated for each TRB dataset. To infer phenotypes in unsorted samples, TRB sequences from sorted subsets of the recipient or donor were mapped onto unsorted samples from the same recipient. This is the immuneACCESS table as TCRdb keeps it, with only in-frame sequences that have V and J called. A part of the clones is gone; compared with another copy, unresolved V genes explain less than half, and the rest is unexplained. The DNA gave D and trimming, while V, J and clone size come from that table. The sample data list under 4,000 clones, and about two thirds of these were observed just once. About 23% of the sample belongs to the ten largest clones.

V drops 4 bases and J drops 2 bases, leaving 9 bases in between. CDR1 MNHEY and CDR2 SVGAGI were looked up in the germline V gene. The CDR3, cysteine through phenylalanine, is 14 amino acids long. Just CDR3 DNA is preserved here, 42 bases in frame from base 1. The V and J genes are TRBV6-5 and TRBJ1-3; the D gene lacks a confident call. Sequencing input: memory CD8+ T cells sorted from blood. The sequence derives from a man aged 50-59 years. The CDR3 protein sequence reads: CASSWRAAGNTIYF. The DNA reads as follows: TGTGCCAGCAGTTGGAGGGCTGCTGGAAACACCATATATTTT.